This T cell receptor (beta chain) was retrieved from a study of blood T cell repertoires in COVID-19. As for the study in general: T cells, B-cell-depleted T cells, or PBMCs provided the cDNA or gDNA that served as material.

Per the authors' pipeline: Estimated nucleated cell counts came from reference gene primer amplification. Assay used: immunoSEQ multiplex PCR; TCRdb lists only in-frame clones, some missing. Clonal size and the V and J genes are those of that table, whereas D and trimming came from the DNA. In the table there are about 42,000 clones, about 88% of which are singletons. The sequence came from a human donor in a cohort sampled during active COVID-19. The sample consisted of peripheral blood.

The CDR3, as DNA: TGTGCCAGCAGCTTAGATGGAGGATTTGGCTACACCTTC. Its protein is CASSLDGGFGYTF. The rearrangement joins TRBV11-2 to TRBJ1-2; D remains unclear. Per germline, CDR1 SGHAT and CDR2 FQNNGV. With 0 bases removed from V and 7 bases from J, the gap between germline ends came to 9 bases. The CDR3 extends over 13 amino acids.